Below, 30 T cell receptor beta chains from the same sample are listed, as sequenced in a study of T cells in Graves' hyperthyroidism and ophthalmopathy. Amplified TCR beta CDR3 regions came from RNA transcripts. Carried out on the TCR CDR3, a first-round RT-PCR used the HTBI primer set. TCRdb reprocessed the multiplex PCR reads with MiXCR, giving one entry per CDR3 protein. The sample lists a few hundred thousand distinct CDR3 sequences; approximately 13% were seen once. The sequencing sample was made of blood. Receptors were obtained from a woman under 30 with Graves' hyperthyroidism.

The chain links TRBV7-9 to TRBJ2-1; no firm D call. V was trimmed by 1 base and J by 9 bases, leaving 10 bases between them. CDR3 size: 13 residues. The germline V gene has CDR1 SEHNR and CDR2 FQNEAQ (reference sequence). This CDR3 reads CASSLGAGGEQFF. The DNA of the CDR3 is TGTGCCAGCAGCTTAGGGGCCGGTGGTGAGCAGTTCTTC.

This chain's CDR3 is CASSRGTGAKNIQYF. In DNA form, the CDR3 reads TGTGCCAGCAGTCGCGGGACAGGGGCGAAAAACATTCAGTACTTC. J is TRBJ2-4 and V is TRBV6-1; 10 nucleotides line up with TRBD1. V lost 5 bases and J lost 4; bases outside the gene matches: 5. Germline CDR1 reads MNHNS; CDR2 reads SASEGT. This CDR3 is built from 15 residues.

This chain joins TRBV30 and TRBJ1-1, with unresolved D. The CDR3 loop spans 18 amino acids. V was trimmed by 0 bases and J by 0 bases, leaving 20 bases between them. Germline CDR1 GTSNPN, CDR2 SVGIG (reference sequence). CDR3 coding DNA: TGTGCCTGGAGTGTACGAAGAGAGTTCGTCTTTATGAACACTGAAGCTTTCTTT. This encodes CAWSVRREFVFMNTEAFF.

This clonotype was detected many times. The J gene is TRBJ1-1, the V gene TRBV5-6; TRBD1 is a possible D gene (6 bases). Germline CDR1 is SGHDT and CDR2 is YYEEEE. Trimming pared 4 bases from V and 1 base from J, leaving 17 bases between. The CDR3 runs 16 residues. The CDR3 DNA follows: TGTGCCAGCAGCCCTTATGGGGGGGGCCGGAACACTGAAGCTTTCTTT. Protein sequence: CASSPYGGGRNTEAFF.

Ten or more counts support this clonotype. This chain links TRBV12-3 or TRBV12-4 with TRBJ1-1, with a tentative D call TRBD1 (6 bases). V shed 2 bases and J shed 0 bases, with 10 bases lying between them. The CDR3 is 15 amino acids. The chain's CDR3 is CASSLRGEMNTEAFF. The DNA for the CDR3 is TGTGCCAGCAGTTTAAGGGGGGAGATGAACACTGAAGCTTTCTTT.

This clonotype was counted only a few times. CDR3 nucleotides: TGCAGCGTTGCCCCCCTTAGCAACACTGAAGCTTTCTTT. This codes for CSVAPLSNTEAFF. The V and J genes are TRBV29-1 and TRBJ1-1; D not certain. The germline V gene has CDR1 SQVTM and CDR2 ANQGSEA. This CDR3 spans 13 amino acids. V was cut by 4 bases and J by 2 bases, with 11 bases left in between. The entire variable domain, with the rest obtained from reference TRBV29-1 and TRBJ1-1, is as follows: SAVISQKPSRDICQRGTSLTIQCQVDSQVTMMFWYRQQPGQSLTLIATANQGSEATYESGFVIDKFPISRPNLTFSTLTVSNMSPEDSSIYLCSVAPLSNTEAFFGQGTRLTVV.

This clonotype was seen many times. The DNA for the CDR3 is TGTGCCAGCAGCTTAAAGGGACAGGGGACGAACACCGGGGAGCTGTTTTTT. Translating gives CASSLKGQGTNTGELFF. V gene TRBV7-2 combines with J gene TRBJ2-2, with TRBD1 matching 10 bases. J was trimmed by 0 bases and V by 2 bases; bases with no gene match: 3. CDR3 length: 17 residues. Per germline, CDR1 SGHTA and CDR2 FQGNSA.

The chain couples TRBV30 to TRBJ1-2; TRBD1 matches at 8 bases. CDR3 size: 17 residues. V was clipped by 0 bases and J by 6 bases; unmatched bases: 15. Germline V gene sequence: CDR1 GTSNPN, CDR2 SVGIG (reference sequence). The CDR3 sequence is CAWSVLGPGGALDGYTF. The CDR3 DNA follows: TGTGCCTGGAGTGTTCTGGGGCCAGGGGGCGCTTTGGATGGCTACACCTTC.

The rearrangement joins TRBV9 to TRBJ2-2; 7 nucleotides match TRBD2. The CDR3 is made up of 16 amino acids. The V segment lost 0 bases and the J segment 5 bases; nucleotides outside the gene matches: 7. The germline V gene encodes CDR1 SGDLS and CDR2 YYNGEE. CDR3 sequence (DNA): TGTGCCAGCAGCGTAGAAGGCGGGAGAGGGACCGGGGAGCTGTTTTTT. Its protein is CASSVEGGRGTGELFF. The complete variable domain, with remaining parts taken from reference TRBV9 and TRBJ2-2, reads DSGVTQTPKHLITATGQRVTLRCSPRSGDLSVYWYQQSLDQGLQFLIQYYNGEERAKGNILERFSAQQFPDLHSELNLSSLELGDSALYFCASSVEGGRGTGELFFGEGSRLTVL.

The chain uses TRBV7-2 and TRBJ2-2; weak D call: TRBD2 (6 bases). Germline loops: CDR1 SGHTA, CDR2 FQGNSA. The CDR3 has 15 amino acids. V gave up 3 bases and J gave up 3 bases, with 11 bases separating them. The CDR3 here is CASSFRGTDTGELFF. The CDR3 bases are TGTGCCAGCAGCTTTCGCGGGACGGACACCGGGGAGCTGTTTTTT.

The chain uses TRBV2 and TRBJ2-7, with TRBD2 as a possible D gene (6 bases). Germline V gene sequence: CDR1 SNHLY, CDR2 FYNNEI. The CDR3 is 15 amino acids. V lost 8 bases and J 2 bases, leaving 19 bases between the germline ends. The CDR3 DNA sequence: TGTGCCAGCGGATTGGACGGTGCGGGACCCTACGAGCAGTACTTC. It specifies CASGLDGAGPYEQYF.

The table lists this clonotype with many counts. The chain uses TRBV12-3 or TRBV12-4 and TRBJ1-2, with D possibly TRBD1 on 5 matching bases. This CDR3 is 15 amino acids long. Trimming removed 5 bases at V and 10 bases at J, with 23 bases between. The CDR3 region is CASSRTGRETPLYTF. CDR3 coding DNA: TGTGCCAGCAGTCGGACGGGACGGGAAACCCCACTCTACACCTTC.

The CDR3 nucleotides are TGTGCCAGCAGCTTATGGACCGGGCGGGCGAGACCCGGGGAGCTGTTTTTT. It is translated as CASSLWTGRARPGELFF. The rearrangement joins TRBV7-9 to TRBJ2-2; a weak D match, TRBD2 (5 bases). This CDR3 spans 17 amino acids. Trimming shortened V by 2 bases and J by 6 bases, and 19 bases separated the two germline ends. Germline values: CDR1 SEHNR, CDR2 FQNEAQ (reference sequence).

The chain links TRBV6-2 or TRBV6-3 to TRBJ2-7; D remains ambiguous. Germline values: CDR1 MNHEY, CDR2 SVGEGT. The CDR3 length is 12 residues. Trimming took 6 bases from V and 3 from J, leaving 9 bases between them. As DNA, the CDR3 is TGTGCCAGCAGCCCCGTATACTACGAGCAGTACTTC. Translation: CASSPVYYEQYF.

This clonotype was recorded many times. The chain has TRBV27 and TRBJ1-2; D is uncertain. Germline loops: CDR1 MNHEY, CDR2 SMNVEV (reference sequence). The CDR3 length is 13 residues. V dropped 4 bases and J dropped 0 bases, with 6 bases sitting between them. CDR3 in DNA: TGTGCCAGCAGTTATATGGCTAACTATGGCTACACCTTC. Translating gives CASSYMANYGYTF.

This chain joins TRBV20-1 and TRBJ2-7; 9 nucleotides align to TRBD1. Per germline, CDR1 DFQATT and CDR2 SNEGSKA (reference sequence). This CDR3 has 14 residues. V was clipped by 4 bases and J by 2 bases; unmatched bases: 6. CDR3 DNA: TGCAGTGCTACCGGGACAGGGAATCCCTACGAGCAGTACTTC. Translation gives CSATGTGNPYEQYF.

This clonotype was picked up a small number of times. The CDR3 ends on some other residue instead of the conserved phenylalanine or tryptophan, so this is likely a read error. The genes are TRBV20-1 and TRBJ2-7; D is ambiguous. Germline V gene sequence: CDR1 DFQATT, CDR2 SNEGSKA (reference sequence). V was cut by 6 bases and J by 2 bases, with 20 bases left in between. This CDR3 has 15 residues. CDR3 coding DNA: TGCAGTGCGTATGACCCCAGCAGGAAGACCTACGAGCAGTACCTC. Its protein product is CSAYDPSRKTYEQYL.

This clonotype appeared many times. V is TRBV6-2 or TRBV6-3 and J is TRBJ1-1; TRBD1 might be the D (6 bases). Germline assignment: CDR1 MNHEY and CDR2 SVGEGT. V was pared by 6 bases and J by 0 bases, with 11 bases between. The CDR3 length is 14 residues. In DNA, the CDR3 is TGTGCCAGCAGAACTGCAGGGGTGAACACTGAAGCTTTCTTT. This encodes CASRTAGVNTEAFF.

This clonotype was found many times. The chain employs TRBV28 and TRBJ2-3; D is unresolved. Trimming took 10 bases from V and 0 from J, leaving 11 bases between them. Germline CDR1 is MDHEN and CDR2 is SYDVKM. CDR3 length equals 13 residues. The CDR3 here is CATRHTSTDTQYF. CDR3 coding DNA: TGTGCCACCAGACACACTAGCACAGATACGCAGTATTTT.

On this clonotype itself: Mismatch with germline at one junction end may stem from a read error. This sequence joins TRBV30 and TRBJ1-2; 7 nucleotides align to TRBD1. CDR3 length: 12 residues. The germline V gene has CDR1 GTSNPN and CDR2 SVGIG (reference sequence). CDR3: CARRKGALGYTF. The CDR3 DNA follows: TGTGCCCGGAGGAAGGGGGCGTTGGGCTACACCTTC.

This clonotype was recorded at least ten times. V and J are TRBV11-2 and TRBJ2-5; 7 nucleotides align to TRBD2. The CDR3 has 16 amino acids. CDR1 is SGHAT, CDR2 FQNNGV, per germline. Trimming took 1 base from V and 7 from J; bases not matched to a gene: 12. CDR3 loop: CASSLVETSMVGTQYF. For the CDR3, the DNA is TGTGCCAGCAGCTTAGTAGAGACTAGCATGGTTGGGACCCAGTACTTC.

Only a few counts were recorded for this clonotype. The CDR3 DNA reads as TGTGCCAGCCAACAGGGGGACGAGCAGTACTTC. Its protein is CASQQGDEQYF. The J gene is TRBJ2-7, the V gene TRBV28; the match to TRBD1 covers 8 bases. Germline CDR1 reads MDHEN; CDR2 reads SYDVKM. The V and J ends lost 8 bases and 5 bases, in that order; junction bases with no gene match: 2. The CDR3 runs 11 residues. The full variable domain, its missing parts supplied by reference TRBV28 and TRBJ2-7, is DVKVTQSSRYLVKRTGEKVFLECVQDMDHENMFWYRQDPGLGLRLIYFSYDVKMKEKGDIPEGYSVSREKKERFSLILESASTNQTSMYLCASQQGDEQYFGPGTRLTVT.

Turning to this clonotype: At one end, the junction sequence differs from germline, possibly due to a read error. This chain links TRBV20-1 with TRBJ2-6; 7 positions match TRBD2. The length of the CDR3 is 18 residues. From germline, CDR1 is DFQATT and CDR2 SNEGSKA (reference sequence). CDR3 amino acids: CSASMTAGSDLGANVMTF. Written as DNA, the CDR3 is TGCAGTGCTAGTATGACAGCGGGAAGCGATCTTGGGGCCAACGTCATGACTTTC.

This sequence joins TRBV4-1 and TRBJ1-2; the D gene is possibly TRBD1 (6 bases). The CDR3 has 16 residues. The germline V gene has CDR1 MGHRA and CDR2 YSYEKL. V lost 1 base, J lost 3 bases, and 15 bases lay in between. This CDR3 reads CASSQGEQGRYYGYTF. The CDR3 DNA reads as TGCGCCAGCAGCCAAGGGGAACAGGGAAGGTACTATGGCTACACCTTC.

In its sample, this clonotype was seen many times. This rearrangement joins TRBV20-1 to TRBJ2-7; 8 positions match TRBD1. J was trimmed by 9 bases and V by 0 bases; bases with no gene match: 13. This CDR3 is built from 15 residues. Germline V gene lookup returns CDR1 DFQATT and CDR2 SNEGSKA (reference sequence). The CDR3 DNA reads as TGCAGTGCTAGAGAAAGAAGGACAGGGAATTACTTGCAGTACTTC. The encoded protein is CSARERRTGNYLQYF.

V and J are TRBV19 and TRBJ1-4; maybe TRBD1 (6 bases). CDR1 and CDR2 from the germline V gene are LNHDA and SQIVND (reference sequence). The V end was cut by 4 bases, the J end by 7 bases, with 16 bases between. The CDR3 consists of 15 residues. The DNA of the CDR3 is TGTGCCAGTAGTACTGGACAGCCAGGAGGTGAAAAACTGTTTTTT. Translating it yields CASSTGQPGGEKLFF.

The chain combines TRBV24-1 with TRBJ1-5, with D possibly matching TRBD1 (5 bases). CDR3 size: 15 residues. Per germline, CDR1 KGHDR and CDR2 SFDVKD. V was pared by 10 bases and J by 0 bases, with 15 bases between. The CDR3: CATGVRYYSNQPQHF. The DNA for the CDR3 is TGTGCCACGGGGGTCCGCTACTATAGCAATCAGCCCCAGCATTTT.

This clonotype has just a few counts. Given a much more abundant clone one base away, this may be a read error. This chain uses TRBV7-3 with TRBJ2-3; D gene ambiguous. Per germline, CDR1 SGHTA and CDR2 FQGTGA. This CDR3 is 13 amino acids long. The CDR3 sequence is CAGSLTGPDTQYF. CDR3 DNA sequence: TGTGCCGGCAGCTTAACGGGCCCGGATACGCAGTATTTT.

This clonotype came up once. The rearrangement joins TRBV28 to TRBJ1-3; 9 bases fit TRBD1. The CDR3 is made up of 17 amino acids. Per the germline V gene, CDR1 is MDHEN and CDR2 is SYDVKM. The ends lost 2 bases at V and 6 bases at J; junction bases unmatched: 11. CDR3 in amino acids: CASSLVPGQGSENTIYF. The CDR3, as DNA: TGTGCCAGCAGTTTAGTACCGGGACAGGGATCGGAAAACACCATATATTTT.

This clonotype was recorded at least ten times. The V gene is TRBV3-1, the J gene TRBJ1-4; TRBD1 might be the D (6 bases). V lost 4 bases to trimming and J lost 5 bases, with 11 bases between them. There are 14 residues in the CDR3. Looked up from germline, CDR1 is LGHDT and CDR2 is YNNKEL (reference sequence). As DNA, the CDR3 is TGTGCCAGCAGCCTCGGGACAAGGAATGAAAAACTGTTTTTT. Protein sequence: CASSLGTRNEKLFF.